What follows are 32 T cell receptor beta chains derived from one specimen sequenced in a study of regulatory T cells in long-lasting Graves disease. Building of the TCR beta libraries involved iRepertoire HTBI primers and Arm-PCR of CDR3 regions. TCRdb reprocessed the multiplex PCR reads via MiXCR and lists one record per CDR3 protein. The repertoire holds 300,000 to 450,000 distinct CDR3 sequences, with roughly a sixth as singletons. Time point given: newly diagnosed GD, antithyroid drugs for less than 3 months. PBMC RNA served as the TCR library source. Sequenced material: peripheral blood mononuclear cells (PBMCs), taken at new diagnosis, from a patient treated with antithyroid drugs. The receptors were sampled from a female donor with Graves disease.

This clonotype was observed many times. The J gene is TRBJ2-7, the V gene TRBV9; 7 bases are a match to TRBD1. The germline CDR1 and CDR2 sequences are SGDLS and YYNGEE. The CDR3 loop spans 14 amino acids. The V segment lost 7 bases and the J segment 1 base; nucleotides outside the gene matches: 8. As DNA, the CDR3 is TGTGCCAGCGGAAGGGGGCCCAATTCCTACGAGCAGTACTTC. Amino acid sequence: CASGRGPNSYEQYF.

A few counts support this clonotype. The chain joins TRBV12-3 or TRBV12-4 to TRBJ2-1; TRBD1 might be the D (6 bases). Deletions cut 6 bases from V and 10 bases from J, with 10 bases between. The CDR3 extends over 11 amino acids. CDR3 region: CASRITGEQFF. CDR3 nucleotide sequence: TGTGCCAGCAGGATAACAGGGGAGCAGTTCTTC.

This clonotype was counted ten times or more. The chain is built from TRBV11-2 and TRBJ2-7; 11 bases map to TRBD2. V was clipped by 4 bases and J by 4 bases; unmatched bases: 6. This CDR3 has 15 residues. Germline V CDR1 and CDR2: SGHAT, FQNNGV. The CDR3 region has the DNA TGTGCCAGCAGCTCCTTAGCGGGAGGGTGGTACGAGCAGTACTTC. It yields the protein CASSSLAGGWYEQYF.

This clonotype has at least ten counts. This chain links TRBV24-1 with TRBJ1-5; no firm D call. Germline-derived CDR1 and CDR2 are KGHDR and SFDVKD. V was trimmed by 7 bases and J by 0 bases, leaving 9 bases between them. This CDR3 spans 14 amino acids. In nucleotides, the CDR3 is TGTGCCACCAGCAGGTCCTTTAGCAATCAGCCCCAGCATTTT. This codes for CATSRSFSNQPQHF.

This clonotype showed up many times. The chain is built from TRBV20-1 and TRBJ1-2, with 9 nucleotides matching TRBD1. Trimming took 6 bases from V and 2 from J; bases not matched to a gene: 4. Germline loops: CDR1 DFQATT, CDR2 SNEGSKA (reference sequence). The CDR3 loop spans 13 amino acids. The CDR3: CSARGTGNYGYTF. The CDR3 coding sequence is TGCAGTGCCCGGGGGACAGGGAACTATGGCTACACCTTC.

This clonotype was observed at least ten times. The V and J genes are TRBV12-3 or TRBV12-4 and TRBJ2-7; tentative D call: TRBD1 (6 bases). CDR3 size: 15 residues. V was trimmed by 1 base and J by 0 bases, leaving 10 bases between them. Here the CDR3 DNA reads TGTGCCAGCAGTTTAGGGCAGGGGAGCTCCTACGAGCAGTACTTC. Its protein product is CASSLGQGSSYEQYF.

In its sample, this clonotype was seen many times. CDR3 sequence reads: CSARSTSGRTGELFF. CDR3 nucleotide sequence: TGCAGTGCTAGATCGACTAGCGGGAGGACCGGGGAGCTGTTTTTT. This chain links TRBV20-1 with TRBJ2-2; TRBD2 matches at 13 bases. Looked up from germline, CDR1 is DFQATT and CDR2 is SNEGSKA (reference sequence). Trimming took 2 bases from V and 5 from J; bases not matched to a gene: 2. This CDR3 comprises 15 residues.

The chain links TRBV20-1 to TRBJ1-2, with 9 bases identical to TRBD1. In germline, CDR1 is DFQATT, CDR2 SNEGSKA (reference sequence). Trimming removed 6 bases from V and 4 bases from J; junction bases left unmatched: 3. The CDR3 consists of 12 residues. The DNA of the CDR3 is TGCAGTGCCAGGACAGGGGTCTATGGCTACACCTTC. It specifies CSARTGVYGYTF.

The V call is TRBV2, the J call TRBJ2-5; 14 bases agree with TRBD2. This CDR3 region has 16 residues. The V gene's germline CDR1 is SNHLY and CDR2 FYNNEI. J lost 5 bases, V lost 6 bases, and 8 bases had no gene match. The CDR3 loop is CASRRTSGGMGETQYF. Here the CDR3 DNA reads TGTGCCAGCAGGAGGACTAGCGGGGGGATGGGGGAGACCCAGTACTTC.

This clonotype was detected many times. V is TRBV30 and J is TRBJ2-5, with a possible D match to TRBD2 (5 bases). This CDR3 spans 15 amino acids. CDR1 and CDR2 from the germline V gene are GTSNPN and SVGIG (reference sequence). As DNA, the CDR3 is TGTACTTGGAGTGCGGGCTTGAAGGTATCGGAGACCCAGTACTTC. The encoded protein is CTWSAGLKVSETQYF. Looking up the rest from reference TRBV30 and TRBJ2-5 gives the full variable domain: SQTIHQWPATLVQPVGSPLSLECTVEGTSNPNLYWYRQAAGRGLQLLFYSVGIGQISSEVPQNLSASRPQDRQFILSSKKLLLSDSGFYLCTWSAGLKVSETQYFGPGTRLLVL.

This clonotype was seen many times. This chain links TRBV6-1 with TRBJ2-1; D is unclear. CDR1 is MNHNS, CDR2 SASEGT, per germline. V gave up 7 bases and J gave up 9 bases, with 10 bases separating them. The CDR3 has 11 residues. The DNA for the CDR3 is TGTGCCAGCACCAAGGGTTGTGAGCAGTTCTTC. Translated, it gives CASTKGCEQFF.

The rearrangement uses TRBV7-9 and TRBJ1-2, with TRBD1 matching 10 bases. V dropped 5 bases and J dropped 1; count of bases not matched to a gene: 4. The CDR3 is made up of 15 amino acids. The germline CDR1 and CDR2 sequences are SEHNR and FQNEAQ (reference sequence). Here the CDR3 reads CASSNGQGVNYGYTF. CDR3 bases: TGTGCCAGCAGCAACGGACAGGGGGTTAACTATGGCTACACCTTC.

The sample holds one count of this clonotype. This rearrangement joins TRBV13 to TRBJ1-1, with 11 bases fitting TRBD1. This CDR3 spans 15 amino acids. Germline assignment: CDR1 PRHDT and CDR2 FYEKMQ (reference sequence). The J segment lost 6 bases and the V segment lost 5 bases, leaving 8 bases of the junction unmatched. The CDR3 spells CASSRLRGQGAEAFF. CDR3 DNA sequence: TGTGCCAGCAGCCGGTTGAGGGGACAGGGGGCTGAAGCTTTCTTT.

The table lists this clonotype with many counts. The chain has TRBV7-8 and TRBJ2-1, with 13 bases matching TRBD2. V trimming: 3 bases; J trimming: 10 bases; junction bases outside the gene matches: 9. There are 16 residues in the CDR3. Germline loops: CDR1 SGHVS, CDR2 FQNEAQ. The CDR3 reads CASSLLLAGGAYEQFF. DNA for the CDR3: TGTGCCAGCAGCTTGTTACTAGCGGGAGGGGCCTACGAGCAGTTCTTC.

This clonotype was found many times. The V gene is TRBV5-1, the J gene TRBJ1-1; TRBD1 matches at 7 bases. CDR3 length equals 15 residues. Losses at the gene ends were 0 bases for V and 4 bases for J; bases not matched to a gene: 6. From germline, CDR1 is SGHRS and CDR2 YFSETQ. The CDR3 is CASSLAGDRATEAFF. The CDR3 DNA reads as TGCGCCAGCAGCTTGGCGGGAGACAGGGCCACTGAAGCTTTCTTT.

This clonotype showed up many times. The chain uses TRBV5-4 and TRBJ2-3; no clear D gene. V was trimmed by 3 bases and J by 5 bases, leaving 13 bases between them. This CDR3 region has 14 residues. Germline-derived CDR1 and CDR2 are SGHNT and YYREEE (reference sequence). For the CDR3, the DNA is TGTGCCAGCAGCTCCCCTGGATTTGGAGATACGCAGTATTTT. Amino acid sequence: CASSSPGFGDTQYF. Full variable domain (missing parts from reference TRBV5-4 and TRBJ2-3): ETGVTQSPTHLIKTRGQQVTLRCSSQSGHNTVSWYQQALGQGPQFIFQYYREEENGRGNFPPRFSGLQFPNYSSELNVNALELDDSALYLCASSSPGFGDTQYFGPGTRLTVL.

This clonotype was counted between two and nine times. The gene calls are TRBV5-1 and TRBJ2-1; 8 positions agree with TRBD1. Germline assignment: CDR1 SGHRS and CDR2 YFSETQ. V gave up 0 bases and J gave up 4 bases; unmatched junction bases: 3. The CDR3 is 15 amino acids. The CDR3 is CASSLVQGVYNEQFF. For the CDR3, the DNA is TGCGCCAGCAGCTTGGTACAGGGGGTTTACAATGAGCAGTTCTTC.

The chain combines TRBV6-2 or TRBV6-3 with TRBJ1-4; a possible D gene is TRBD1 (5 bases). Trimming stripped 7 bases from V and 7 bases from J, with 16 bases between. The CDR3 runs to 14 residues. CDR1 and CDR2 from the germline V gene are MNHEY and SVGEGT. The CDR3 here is CASKRGLMPEKLFF. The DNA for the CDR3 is TGTGCCAGCAAAAGGGGCCTAATGCCTGAAAAACTGTTTTTT.

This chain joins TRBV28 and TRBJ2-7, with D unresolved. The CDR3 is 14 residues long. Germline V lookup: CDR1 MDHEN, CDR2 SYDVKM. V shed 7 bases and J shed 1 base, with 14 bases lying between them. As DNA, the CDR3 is TGTGCCAGCAAGGTACGGATACTTTCCTACGAGCAGTACTTC. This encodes CASKVRILSYEQYF.

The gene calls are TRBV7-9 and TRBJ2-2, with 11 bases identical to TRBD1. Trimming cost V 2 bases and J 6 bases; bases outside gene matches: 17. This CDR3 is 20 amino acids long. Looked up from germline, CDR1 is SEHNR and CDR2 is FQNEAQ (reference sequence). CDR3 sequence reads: CASSLSPRYDGTGGAGELFF. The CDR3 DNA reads TGTGCCAGCAGCTTATCCCCCAGATACGACGGGACAGGGGGTGCCGGGGAGCTGTTTTTT.

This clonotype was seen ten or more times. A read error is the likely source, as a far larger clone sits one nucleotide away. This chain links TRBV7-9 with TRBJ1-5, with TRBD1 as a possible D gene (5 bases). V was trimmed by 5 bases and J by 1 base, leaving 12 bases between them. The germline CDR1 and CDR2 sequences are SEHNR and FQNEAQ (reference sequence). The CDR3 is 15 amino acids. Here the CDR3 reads CASSPRDVSNQPQHF. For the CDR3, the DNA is TGTGCCAGCAGCCCAAGGGACGTAAGCAATCAGCCCCAGCATTTT. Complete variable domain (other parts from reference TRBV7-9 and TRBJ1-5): DTGVSQNPRHKITKRGQNVTFRCDPISEHNRLYWYRQTLGQGPEFLTYFQNEAQLEKSRLLSDRFSAERPKGSFSTLEIQRTEQGDSAMYLCASSPRDVSNQPQHFGDGTRLSIL.

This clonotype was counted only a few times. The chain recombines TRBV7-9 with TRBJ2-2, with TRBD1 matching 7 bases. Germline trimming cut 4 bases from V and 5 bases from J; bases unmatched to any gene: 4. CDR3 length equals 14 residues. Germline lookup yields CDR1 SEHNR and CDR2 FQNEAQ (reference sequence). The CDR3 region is CASSSDRKTGELFF. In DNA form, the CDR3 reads TGTGCCAGCAGCTCGGACAGGAAAACCGGGGAGCTGTTTTTT.

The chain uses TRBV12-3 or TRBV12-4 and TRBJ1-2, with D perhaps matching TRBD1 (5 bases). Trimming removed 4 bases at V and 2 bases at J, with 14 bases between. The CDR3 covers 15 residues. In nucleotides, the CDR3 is TGTGCCAGCAGTTCAGGCAGGGAGCTAAACTATGGCTACACCTTC. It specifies CASSSGRELNYGYTF.

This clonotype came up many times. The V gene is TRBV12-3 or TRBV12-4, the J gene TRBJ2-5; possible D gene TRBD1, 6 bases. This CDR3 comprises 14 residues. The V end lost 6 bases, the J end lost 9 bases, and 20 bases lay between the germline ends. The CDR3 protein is CASSLLTGLGAQYF. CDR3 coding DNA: TGTGCCAGCAGCCTACTGACAGGTCTTGGGGCCCAGTACTTC.

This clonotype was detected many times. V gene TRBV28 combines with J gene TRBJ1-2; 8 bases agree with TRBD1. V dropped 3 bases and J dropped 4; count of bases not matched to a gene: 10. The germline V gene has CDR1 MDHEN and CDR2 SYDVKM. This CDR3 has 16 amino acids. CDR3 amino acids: CASSFHPQGAPYGYTF. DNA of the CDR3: TGTGCCAGCAGTTTTCACCCCCAGGGGGCTCCCTATGGCTACACCTTC.

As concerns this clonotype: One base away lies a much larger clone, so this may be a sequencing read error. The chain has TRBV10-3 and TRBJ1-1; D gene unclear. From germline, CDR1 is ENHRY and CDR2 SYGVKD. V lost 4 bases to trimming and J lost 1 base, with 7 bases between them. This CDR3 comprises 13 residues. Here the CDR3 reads CAISAKGNTEAFF. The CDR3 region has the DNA TGTGCCATCAGTGCCAAGGGGAACACTGAAGCTTTCTTT.

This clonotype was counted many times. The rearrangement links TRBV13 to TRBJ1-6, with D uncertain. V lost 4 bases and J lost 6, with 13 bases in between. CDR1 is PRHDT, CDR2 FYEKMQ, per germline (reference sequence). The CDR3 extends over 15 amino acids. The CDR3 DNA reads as TGTGCCAGCAGCTCCTCCCCCAGTGTTAATTCACCCCTCCACTTT. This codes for CASSSSPSVNSPLHF.

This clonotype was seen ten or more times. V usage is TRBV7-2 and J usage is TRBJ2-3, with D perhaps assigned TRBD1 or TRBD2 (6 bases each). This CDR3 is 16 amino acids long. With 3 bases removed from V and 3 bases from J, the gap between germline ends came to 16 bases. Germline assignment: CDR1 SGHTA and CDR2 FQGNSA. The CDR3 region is CASSFLGGQGTDTQYF. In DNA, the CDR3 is TGTGCCAGCAGCTTTCTAGGGGGGCAGGGGACAGATACGCAGTATTTT.

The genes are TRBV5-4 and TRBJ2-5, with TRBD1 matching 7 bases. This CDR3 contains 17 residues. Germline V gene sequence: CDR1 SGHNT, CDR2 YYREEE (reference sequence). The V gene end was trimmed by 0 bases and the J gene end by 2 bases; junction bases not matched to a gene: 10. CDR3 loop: CASSLVKGTALQETQYF. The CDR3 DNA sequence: TGTGCCAGCAGCTTGGTTAAAGGGACAGCCCTGCAAGAGACCCAGTACTTC.

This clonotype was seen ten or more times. CDR3 loop: CASSSVGDTQYF. The CDR3 coding sequence is TGTGCCAGCAGCTCAGTGGGCGATACGCAGTATTTT. This chain uses TRBV7-2 with TRBJ2-3; D gene unclear. The CDR3 covers 12 residues. V shed 4 bases and J shed 6 bases, with 8 bases lying between them. Germline CDR1 SGHTA, CDR2 FQGNSA.

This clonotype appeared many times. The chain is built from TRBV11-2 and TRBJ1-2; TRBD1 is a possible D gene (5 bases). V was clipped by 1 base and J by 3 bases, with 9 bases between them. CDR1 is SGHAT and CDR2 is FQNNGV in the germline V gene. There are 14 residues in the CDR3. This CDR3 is CASSLAGMDYGYTF. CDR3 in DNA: TGTGCCAGCAGCTTAGCAGGGATGGACTATGGCTACACCTTC. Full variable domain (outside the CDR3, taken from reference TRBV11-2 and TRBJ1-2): EAGVAQSPRYKIIEKRQSVAFWCNPISGHATLYWYQQILGQGPKLLIQFQNNGVVDDSQLPKDRFSAERLKGVDSTLKIQPAKLEDSAVYLCASSLAGMDYGYTFGSGTRLTVV.

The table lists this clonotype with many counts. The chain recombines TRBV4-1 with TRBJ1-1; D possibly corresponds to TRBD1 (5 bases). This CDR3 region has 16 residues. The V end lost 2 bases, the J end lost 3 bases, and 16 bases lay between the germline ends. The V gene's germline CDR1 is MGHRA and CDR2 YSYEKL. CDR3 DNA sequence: TGCGCCAGCAGCCAAAAGTTCAACGGAGGGGACACTGAAGCTTTCTTT. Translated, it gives CASSQKFNGGDTEAFF.